This TCR beta chain was profiled in a study of T-cell reconstitution after alpha-beta-depleted transplantation in children. CDR1 SGHRS and CDR2 YFSETQ come from the germline V gene. CDR3 length equals 17 residues. V was pared by 0 bases and J by 5 bases, with 21 bases between. This sample's TCRbeta library carried unique molecular identifier barcodes. TCRdb independently ran MiXCR on the PCR reads; one entry per CDR3 protein. The sample shows just under 550,000 distinct CDR3 sequences, around 17% of them seen only once. The TCR comes from a human donor who donated a stem cell graft to a child with acute lymphoblastic leukemia. This rearrangement joins TRBV5-1 to TRBJ2-7, with D possibly being TRBD1 (7 bases). Sequencing was performed on PBMCs from the stem cell graft donor, taken from the stem cell graft. CDR3 in DNA: TGCGCCAGCAGCTTGGTTTTGCGGGGACAGAGCATGGACGAGCAGTACTTC. This gives the protein CASSLVLRGQSMDEQYF. The full variable domain, rest sourced from reference TRBV5-1 and TRBJ2-7, is KAGVTQTPRYLIKTRGQQVTLSCSPISGHRSVSWYQQTPGQGLQFLFEYFSETQRNKGNFPGRFSGRQFSNSRSEMNVSTLELGDSALYLCASSLVLRGQSMDEQYFGPGTRLTVT.